Shown below are 29 T cell receptor beta chains from a single sample sequenced in a study of blood T cell repertoires in COVID-19. The method was immunoSEQ multiplex PCR; TCRdb's version includes in-frame clones alone and lacks a portion of them. This sample has some 240,000 clones, with roughly 89% found just once. Sequenced: peripheral blood. These receptors all stem from a man aged 55 to 70 who had recovered from COVID-19.

The genes are TRBV20-1 and TRBJ1-2; no clear D. The germline V and J ends were trimmed by 6 bases and 8 bases, with 13 bases remaining between them. The CDR3 length is 11 residues. Germline CDR1 reads DFQATT; CDR2 reads SNEGSKA (reference sequence). CDR3 coding DNA: TGCAGTGCCATATCTCCGCGGGGCTACACCTTC. Its translation: CSAISPRGYTF.

This chain links TRBV29-1 with TRBJ2-5; D perhaps matches TRBD2 (7 bases). Germline CDR1 and CDR2: SQVTM and ANQGSEA. The CDR3 loop spans 14 amino acids. Trimming removed 0 bases from V and 7 bases from J, with 15 bases in between. CDR3 in DNA: TGCAGCGTTGAAGAGGGGGGGCGAGGTGCGACCCAGTACTTC. Its protein is CSVEEGGRGATQYF.

The V gene is TRBV29-1, the J gene TRBJ2-1; TRBD2 matches at 8 bases. The CDR3 runs 16 residues. Germline trimming cut 3 bases from V and 0 bases from J; bases unmatched to any gene: 7. CDR1 and CDR2 from the germline V gene are SQVTM and ANQGSEA. CDR3 coding DNA: TGCAGCGTTGATTCAGCGGGAGTAAGCTCCTACAATGAGCAGTTCTTC. Translation gives CSVDSAGVSSYNEQFF.

This chain joins TRBV10-3 and TRBJ2-7, with 7 bases lining up with TRBD1. Unmatched junction bases numbered 4, after V lost 8 bases and J lost 0 bases. Germline CDR1 is ENHRY and CDR2 is SYGVKD. The CDR3 runs to 13 residues. The CDR3 region is CAIRRDSSYEQYF. The CDR3 region has the DNA TGTGCCATCCGCCGGGACAGCTCCTACGAGCAGTACTTC.

This clone was observed a handful of times. The chain uses TRBV19 and TRBJ1-4; D is unclear. The germline CDR1 and CDR2 sequences are LNHDA and SQIVND (reference sequence). The CDR3 consists of 13 residues. V lost 8 bases, J lost 2 bases, and 9 bases lay in between. CDR3 sequence: CASSRQTNEKLFF. The CDR3 DNA reads as TGTGCCAGTTCGAGGCAGACTAATGAAAAACTGTTTTTT.

The rearrangement links TRBV27 to TRBJ2-7, with 12 bases identical to TRBD2. Unmatched junction bases numbered 7, after V lost 5 bases and J lost 2 bases. This CDR3 comprises 16 residues. Germline CDR1 is MNHEY and CDR2 is SMNVEV (reference sequence). The CDR3 loop reads CASSGLAGWVPYEQYF. The CDR3 nucleotides read TGTGCCAGCAGTGGACTAGCGGGATGGGTTCCCTACGAGCAGTACTTC.

Only one count was recorded for this clone. The CDR3: CASTPPGGRTDTQYF. CDR3 coding DNA: TGTGCCAGTACGCCCCCGGGGGGACGCACAGATACGCAGTATTTT. The chain links TRBV19 to TRBJ2-3; 7 bases are a match to TRBD2. The CDR3 runs to 15 residues. Germline V gene lookup returns CDR1 LNHDA and CDR2 SQIVND (reference sequence). V shed 7 bases, J shed 1 base, and the junction held 8 bases outside the gene matches.

The chain employs TRBV28 and TRBJ2-1, with D perhaps TRBD2 (5 bases). The CDR3 is made up of 15 amino acids. V shed 5 bases and J shed 0 bases, with 11 bases lying between them. CDR1 and CDR2 from the germline V gene are MDHEN and SYDVKM. As DNA, the CDR3 is TGTGCCAGCAGTGATAGCGCGTACTCCTACAATGAGCAGTTCTTC. It codes for CASSDSAYSYNEQFF. The variable domain in full, with the rest retrieved from reference TRBV28 and TRBJ2-1, is DVKVTQSSRYLVKRTGEKVFLECVQDMDHENMFWYRQDPGLGLRLIYFSYDVKMKEKGDIPEGYSVSREKKERFSLILESASTNQTSMYLCASSDSAYSYNEQFFGPGTRLTVL.

This chain connects TRBV29-1 to TRBJ2-3; 7 nucleotides align to TRBD2. CDR3 length: 13 amino acids. Germline assignment: CDR1 SQVTM and CDR2 ANQGSEA. The V segment lost 8 bases and the J segment 4 bases; nucleotides outside the gene matches: 9. The CDR3 DNA is TGCAGCACCCAAGCGGGGAGGCCAGATACGCAGTATTTT. It encodes CSTQAGRPDTQYF.

This rearrangement joins TRBV18 to TRBJ1-4, with 9 bases that match TRBD1. The CDR3 runs 16 residues. Germline CDR1 reads KGHSH; CDR2 reads LQKENI. Trimming took 6 bases from V and 7 from J; bases not matched to a gene: 12. CDR3 amino acids: CASSQLTGGQGEKLFF. Here the CDR3 DNA reads TGTGCCAGCTCGCAATTAACAGGGGGCCAAGGTGAAAAACTGTTTTTT.

This chain joins TRBV19 and TRBJ2-4; D not certain. CDR3 length: 15 residues. Trimming removed 0 bases at V and 4 bases at J, with 10 bases between. The V gene's germline CDR1 is LNHDA and CDR2 SQIVND (reference sequence). The CDR3 protein is CASSIDRSSKNIQYF. The CDR3 nucleotides are TGTGCCAGTAGTATAGACAGGTCCTCGAAAAACATTCAGTACTTC.

This chain links TRBV6-6 with TRBJ2-3; 8 bases match TRBD1. The V gene end was trimmed by 7 bases and the J gene end by 7 bases; junction bases not matched to a gene: 10. The germline V gene has CDR1 MNHNY and CDR2 SVGAGI (reference sequence). The CDR3 covers 14 residues. CDR3 amino acids: CASTPPGGVNTQYF. Written as DNA, the CDR3 is TGTGCCAGCACCCCCCCAGGGGGCGTGAATACGCAGTATTTT.

V usage is TRBV19 and J usage is TRBJ1-4; 11 positions match TRBD1. The CDR3 has 15 amino acids. Germline V CDR1 and CDR2: LNHDA, SQIVND (reference sequence). V gave up 5 bases and J gave up 4 bases; unmatched junction bases: 3. CDR3 amino acids: CASSLGTGGNEKLFF. The CDR3 coding sequence is TGTGCCAGTAGTCTCGGGACAGGGGGTAATGAAAAACTGTTTTTT.

The genes are TRBV7-3 and TRBJ2-5, with 12 bases matching TRBD2. In germline, CDR1 is SGHTA, CDR2 FQGTGA. The CDR3 length is 15 residues. V lost 4 bases, J lost 3 bases, and 3 bases stayed unmatched. CDR3 bases: TGTGCCAGCAGCTCTAGCGGGGGGGCTAAAGAGACCCAGTACTTC. Translating gives CASSSSGGAKETQYF.

This chain uses TRBV7-6 with TRBJ1-3; D is perhaps TRBD1 (6 bases). The CDR3 contains 15 residues. The germline V gene has CDR1 SGHVS and CDR2 FNYEAQ. V was trimmed by 2 bases and J by 0 bases, leaving 8 bases between them. The CDR3 is CASSLMTGSGNTIYF. Here the CDR3 DNA reads TGTGCCAGCAGCTTAATGACAGGCTCTGGAAACACCATATATTTT.

The rearrangement uses TRBV3-1 (or the pseudogene TRBV3-2) and TRBJ1-2; 9 bases line up with TRBD1. The germline CDR1 and CDR2 sequences are LGHDT and YNNKEL (reference sequence). This CDR3 is built from 17 residues. The trim removed 4 bases at V and 8 bases at J, leaving 17 bases unmatched. The CDR3 sequence is CASSPMGTGPLRAGYTF. The CDR3 nucleotides are TGTGCCAGCAGCCCCATGGGGACAGGGCCATTAAGGGCCGGCTACACCTTC.

The chain combines TRBV29-1 with TRBJ1-2, with TRBD1 matching over 12 bases. Trimming at V came to 3 bases and at J to 5 bases, leaving 10 bases not matched to a gene. The CDR3 consists of 16 residues. Per germline, CDR1 SQVTM and CDR2 ANQGSEA. The CDR3 DNA reads as TGCAGCGTTGAGAGCGATGGGGGACAGGGGGCATATGGCTACACCTTC. Translated, it gives CSVESDGGQGAYGYTF.

This chain links TRBV15 with TRBJ1-1; perhaps TRBD1 as D (6 bases). The CDR3 has 15 amino acids. From germline, CDR1 is LNHNV and CDR2 YYDKDF (reference sequence). Trimming left V 5 bases short and J 1 base short, with 14 bases between. The CDR3 loop reads CATSRTGYGNTEAFF. CDR3 nucleotide sequence: TGTGCCACCAGCCGTACAGGGTACGGGAACACTGAAGCTTTCTTT.

The chain employs TRBV15 and TRBJ1-3; no firm D call. Germline CDR1 is LNHNV and CDR2 is YYDKDF (reference sequence). The CDR3 has 15 amino acids. V lost 0 bases and J 0 bases, leaving 6 bases between the germline ends. The CDR3 nucleotides are TGTGCCACCAGCAGAGATCGGGTCTCTGGAAACACCATATATTTT. Translating gives CATSRDRVSGNTIYF.

The chain joins TRBV7-2 to TRBJ2-1, with D possibly matching TRBD1 (6 bases). V was clipped by 1 base and J by 8 bases, with 15 bases between them. Germline-derived CDR1 and CDR2 are SGHTA and FQGNSA. The CDR3 length is 15 residues. The CDR3 region is CASSLVPHRVDEQFF. The CDR3 DNA reads as TGTGCCAGCAGCTTAGTCCCCCACAGGGTGGATGAGCAGTTCTTC.

This chain uses TRBV16 with TRBJ1-6; 7 bases line up with TRBD1. CDR1 is KGHSY, CDR2 FQNENV, per germline. V was clipped by 4 bases and J by 7 bases; unmatched bases: 13. The length of the CDR3 is 17 residues. Written as DNA, the CDR3 is TGTGCCAGCAGCCCTGTACTAGCGGGACAGCACAATTCACCCCTCCACTTT. This codes for CASSPVLAGQHNSPLHF.

This clone occurred a few times. The chain employs TRBV28 and TRBJ2-1; perhaps TRBD2 as D (5 bases). This CDR3 has 15 residues. V was pared by 4 bases and J by 2 bases, with 12 bases between. The V gene's germline CDR1 is MDHEN and CDR2 SYDVKM. CDR3 residues: CASSSLLGAYNEQFF. CDR3 sequence (DNA): TGTGCCAGCAGTTCGCTACTAGGTGCCTACAATGAGCAGTTCTTC.

The chain uses TRBV5-4 and TRBJ2-7, with D maybe TRBD2 (5 bases). The germline CDR1 and CDR2 sequences are SGHNT and YYREEE (reference sequence). The CDR3 loop spans 15 amino acids. The V gene lost 3 bases and the J gene lost 3 bases, with 16 bases spanning the gap. CDR3 in amino acids: CASSSDLATFYEQYF. The CDR3 coding sequence is TGTGCCAGCAGCTCGGACCTAGCTACATTCTACGAGCAGTACTTC.

V gene TRBV4-1 combines with J gene TRBJ1-5; no reliable D call. The germline gives CDR1 MGHRA, CDR2 YSYEKL. Trimming left V 1 base short and J 0 bases short, with 13 bases between. There are 17 residues in the CDR3. The CDR3 coding sequence is TGCGCCAGCAGCCAAGGGGTAGACGGGATTAGCAATCAGCCCCAGCATTTT. Protein sequence: CASSQGVDGISNQPQHF.

Concerning this clone itself: Other DNA variants within this sample encode the same CDR3. The rearrangement uses TRBV11-3 and TRBJ2-7; D not certain. The CDR3 spans 11 residues. V lost 5 bases and J lost 3, with 5 bases in between. Germline V gene lookup returns CDR1 SGHNT and CDR2 YENEEA. The DNA of the CDR3 is TGTGCCAGCAGCGGCGGCTACGAGCAGTACTTC. Translation: CASSGGYEQYF.

The chain links TRBV5-1 to TRBJ2-5; 7 nucleotides match TRBD2. With V trimmed by 3 bases and J by 5 bases, 4 bases remained unmatched. Germline assignment: CDR1 SGHRS and CDR2 YFSETQ. This CDR3 has 13 residues. CDR3 coding DNA: TGCGCCAGCAGCTCAAGCGGGACGGAGACCCAGTACTTC. Amino acids: CASSSSGTETQYF.

The V call is TRBV6-5, the J call TRBJ1-2; possible D gene TRBD1, 5 bases. Germline V gives CDR1 MNHEY, CDR2 SVGAGI. Trimming shortened V by 6 bases and J by 7 bases, and 18 bases separated the two germline ends. CDR3 length equals 14 residues. This chain's CDR3 is CASSNPTGYGGYTF. The CDR3 coding sequence is TGTGCCAGCAGCAACCCTACAGGTTACGGTGGCTACACCTTC.

The chain employs TRBV19 and TRBJ1-6, with TRBD1 identical over 9 bases. J lost 6 bases, V lost 3 bases, and 3 bases had no gene match. CDR1 is LNHDA and CDR2 is SQIVND in the germline V gene (reference sequence). The CDR3 sequence is 15 residues long. CDR3 coding DNA: TGTGCCAGTAGTATTCTGGGACAGGGTAATTCACCCCTCCACTTT. Encoded protein: CASSILGQGNSPLHF.

This sequence joins TRBV7-2 and TRBJ1-5; possibly TRBD1 for D (6 bases). The CDR3 sequence is 14 residues long. Germline V gene lookup returns CDR1 SGHTA and CDR2 FQGNSA. V was cut by 4 bases and J by 4 bases, with 11 bases left in between. The chain's CDR3 is CASSSDSPNQPQHF. The CDR3 DNA is TGTGCCAGCAGCTCGGACAGTCCAAATCAGCCCCAGCATTTT.